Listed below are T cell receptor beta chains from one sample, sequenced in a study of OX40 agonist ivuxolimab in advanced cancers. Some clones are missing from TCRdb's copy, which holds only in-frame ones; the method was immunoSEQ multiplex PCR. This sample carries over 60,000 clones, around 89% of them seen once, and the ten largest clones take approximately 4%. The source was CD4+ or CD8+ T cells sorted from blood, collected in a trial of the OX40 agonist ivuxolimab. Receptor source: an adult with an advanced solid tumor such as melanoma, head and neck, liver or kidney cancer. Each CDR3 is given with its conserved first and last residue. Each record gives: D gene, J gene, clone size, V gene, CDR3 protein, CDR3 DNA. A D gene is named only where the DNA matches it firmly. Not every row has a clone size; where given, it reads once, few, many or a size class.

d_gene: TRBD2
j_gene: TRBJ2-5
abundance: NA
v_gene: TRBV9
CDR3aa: CASSSGTSGRTRQETQYF
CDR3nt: TGTGCCAGCAGTTCCGGGACTAGCGGCCGTACCCGGCAAGAGACCCAGTACTTC

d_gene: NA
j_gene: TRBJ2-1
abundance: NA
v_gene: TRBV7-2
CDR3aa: CASSFHDSSYNEQFF
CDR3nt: TGTGCCAGCAGCTTCCACGACAGTTCCTACAATGAGCAGTTCTTC

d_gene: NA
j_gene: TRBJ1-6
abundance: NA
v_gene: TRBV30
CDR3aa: CAWSYRESNSPLHF
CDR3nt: TGTGCCTGGAGTTACAGGGAGTCTAATTCACCCCTCCACTTT

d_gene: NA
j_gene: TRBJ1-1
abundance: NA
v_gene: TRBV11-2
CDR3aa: CASSPSLLRLMNTEAFF
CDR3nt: TGTGCCAGCAGCCCTTCCCTCCTACGGTTGATGAACACTGAAGCTTTCTTT

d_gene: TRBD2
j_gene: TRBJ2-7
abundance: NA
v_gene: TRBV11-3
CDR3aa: CASNYRGSGTTYEQYF
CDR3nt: TGTGCCAGCAACTATAGGGGTAGCGGGACCACCTACGAGCAGTACTTC

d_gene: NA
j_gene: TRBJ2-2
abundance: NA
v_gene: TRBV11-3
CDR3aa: CASSSSPNTGELFF
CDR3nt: TGTGCCAGCAGCTCCAGCCCGAACACCGGGGAGCTGTTTTTT

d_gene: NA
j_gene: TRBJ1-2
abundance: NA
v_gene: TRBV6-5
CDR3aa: CASSYPITGIGYTF
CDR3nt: TGTGCCAGCAGTTACCCCATTACAGGGATTGGCTACACCTTC

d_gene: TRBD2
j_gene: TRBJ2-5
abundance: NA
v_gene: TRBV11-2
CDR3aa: CASSLGGGAETQYF
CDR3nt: TGTGCCAGCAGCTTAGGGGGGGGAGCGGAGACCCAGTACTTC

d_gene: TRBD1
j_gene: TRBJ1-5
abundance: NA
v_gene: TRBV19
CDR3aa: CASSQGQGPSQPQHF
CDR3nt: TGTGCCAGTAGTCAGGGACAGGGGCCAAGTCAGCCCCAGCATTTT

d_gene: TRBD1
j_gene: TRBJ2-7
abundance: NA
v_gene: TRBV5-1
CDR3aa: CASSLPGQGSYEQYF
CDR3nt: TGCGCCAGCAGCTTGCCGGGACAGGGCTCCTACGAGCAGTACTTC

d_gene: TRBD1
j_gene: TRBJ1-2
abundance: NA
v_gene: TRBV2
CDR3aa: CASSEGQGRGYTF
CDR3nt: TGTGCCAGCAGTGAAGGACAGGGTAGGGGCTACACCTTC

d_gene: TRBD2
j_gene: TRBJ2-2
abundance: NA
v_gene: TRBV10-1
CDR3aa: CASSAGLPPTGELFF
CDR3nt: TGCGCCAGCAGTGCGGGACTACCCCCCACCGGGGAGCTGTTTTTT

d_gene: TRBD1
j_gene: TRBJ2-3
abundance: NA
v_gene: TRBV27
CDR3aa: CASSTWDRREDTQYF
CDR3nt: TGTGCCAGCAGTACATGGGACAGGAGGGAGGATACGCAGTATTTT

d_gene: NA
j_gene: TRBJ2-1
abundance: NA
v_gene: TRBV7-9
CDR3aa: CASSLRGTNNEQFF
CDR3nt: TGTGCCAGCAGCTTACGAGGAACCAACAATGAGCAGTTCTTC

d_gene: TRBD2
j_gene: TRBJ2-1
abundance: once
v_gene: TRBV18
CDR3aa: CASSPFSVAGGSGEQFF
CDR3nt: TGTGCCAGCTCACCATTCAGCGTAGCGGGAGGTTCAGGTGAGCAGTTCTTC

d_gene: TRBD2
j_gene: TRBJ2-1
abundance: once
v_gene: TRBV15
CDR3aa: CATSRDSSGAANEQFF
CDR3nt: TGTGCCACCAGCAGAGATTCAAGCGGGGCTGCCAATGAGCAGTTCTTC

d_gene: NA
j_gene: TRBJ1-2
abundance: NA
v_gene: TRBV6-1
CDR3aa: CASSRGYGYTF
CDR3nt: TGTGCCAGCAGTCGGGGCTATGGCTACACCTTC

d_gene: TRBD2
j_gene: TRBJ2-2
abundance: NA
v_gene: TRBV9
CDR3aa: CASSVARAGGPGGELFF
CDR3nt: TGTGCCAGCAGCGTAGCTAGAGCGGGAGGGCCTGGCGGGGAGCTGTTTTTT

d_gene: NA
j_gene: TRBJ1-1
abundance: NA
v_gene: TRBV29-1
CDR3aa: CSVSKSTGGTEAFF
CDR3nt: TGCAGCGTTTCCAAGTCGACCGGGGGCACTGAAGCTTTCTTT

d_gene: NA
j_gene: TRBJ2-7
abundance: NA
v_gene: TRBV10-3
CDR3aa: CAIRDYLSPREQYF
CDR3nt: TGTGCCATCAGAGACTATCTTAGCCCGAGGGAGCAGTACTTC

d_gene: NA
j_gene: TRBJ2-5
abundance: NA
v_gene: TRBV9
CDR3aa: CASSAPGHQETQYF
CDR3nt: TGTGCCAGCAGCGCCCCCGGCCACCAAGAGACCCAGTACTTC

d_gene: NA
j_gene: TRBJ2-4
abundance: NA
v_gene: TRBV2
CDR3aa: CASSEALAVAKNIQYF
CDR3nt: TGTGCCAGCAGTGAAGCTCTAGCAGTAGCCAAAAACATTCAGTACTTC

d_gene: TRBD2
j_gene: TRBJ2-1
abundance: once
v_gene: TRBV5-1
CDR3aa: CASGEAGGPGNEQFF
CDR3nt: TGCGCCAGCGGGGAGGCGGGAGGGCCTGGGAATGAGCAGTTCTTC

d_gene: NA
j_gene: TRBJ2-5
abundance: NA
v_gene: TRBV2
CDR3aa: CASTSGAREGTQYF
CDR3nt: TGTGCCAGCACCTCCGGGGCTCGCGAGGGCACCCAGTACTTC

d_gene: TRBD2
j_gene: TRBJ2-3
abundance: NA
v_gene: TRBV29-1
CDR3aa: CSVGGTSASTDTQYF
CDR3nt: TGCAGCGTTGGAGGGACTAGCGCAAGCACAGATACGCAGTATTTT

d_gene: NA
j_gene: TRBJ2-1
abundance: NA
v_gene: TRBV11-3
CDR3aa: CASSLESEKQFF
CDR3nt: TGTGCCAGCAGCTTAGAGAGCGAGAAGCAGTTCTTC

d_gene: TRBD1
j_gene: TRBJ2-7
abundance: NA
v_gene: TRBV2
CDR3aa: CANGQGAHEQYF
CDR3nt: TGTGCCAATGGACAGGGGGCCCACGAGCAGTACTTC

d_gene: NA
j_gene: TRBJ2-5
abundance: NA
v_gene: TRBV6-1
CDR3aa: CASSPLQETQYF
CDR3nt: TGTGCCAGCAGTCCTTTGCAGGAGACCCAGTACTTC

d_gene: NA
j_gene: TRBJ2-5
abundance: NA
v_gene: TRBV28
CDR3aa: CASSSGGYQETQYF
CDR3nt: TGTGCCAGCAGTTCCGGCGGTTACCAAGAGACCCAGTACTTC

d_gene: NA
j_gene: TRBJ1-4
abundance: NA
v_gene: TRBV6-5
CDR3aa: CASRARTTNEKLFF
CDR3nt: TGTGCCAGCAGAGCAAGAACAACTAATGAAAAACTGTTTTTT

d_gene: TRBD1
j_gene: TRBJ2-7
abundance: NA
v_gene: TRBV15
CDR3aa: CATSRDGDRAHEQYF
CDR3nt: TGTGCCACCAGCAGAGATGGGGACAGGGCCCACGAGCAGTACTTC

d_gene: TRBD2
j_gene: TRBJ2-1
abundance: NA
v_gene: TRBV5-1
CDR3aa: CASSITSGSSYNEQFF
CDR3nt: TGCGCCAGCAGCATAACTAGCGGGAGCTCCTACAATGAGCAGTTCTTC

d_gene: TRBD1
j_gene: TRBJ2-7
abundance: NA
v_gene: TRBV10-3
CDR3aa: CAISGQGSSSYEQYF
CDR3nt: TGTGCCATCAGTGGACAGGGTTCTTCCTCCTACGAGCAGTACTTC

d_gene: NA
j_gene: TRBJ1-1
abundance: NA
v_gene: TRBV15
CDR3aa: CATSRAHDERGSGAFF
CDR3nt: TGTGCCACCAGCAGAGCCCATGATGAAAGGGGTTCAGGAGCTTTCTTT

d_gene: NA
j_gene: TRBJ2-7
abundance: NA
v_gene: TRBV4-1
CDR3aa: CASSQSSGVVYEQYF
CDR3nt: TGCGCCAGCAGCCAAAGTTCGGGAGTAGTCTACGAGCAGTACTTC

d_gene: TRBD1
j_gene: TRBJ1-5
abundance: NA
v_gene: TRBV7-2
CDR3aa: CASSPGGRRNQPQHF
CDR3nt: TGTGCCAGCAGCCCAGGGGGGAGGCGCAATCAGCCCCAGCATTTT

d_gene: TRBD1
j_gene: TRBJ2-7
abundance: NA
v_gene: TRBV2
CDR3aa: CASRGQGGGPYEQYF
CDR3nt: TGTGCCAGCAGGGGACAGGGCGGGGGTCCCTACGAGCAGTACTTC

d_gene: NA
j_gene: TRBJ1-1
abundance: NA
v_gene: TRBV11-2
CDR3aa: CASSLERSNTEAFF
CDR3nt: TGTGCCAGCAGCTTGGAACGGTCGAACACTGAAGCTTTCTTT

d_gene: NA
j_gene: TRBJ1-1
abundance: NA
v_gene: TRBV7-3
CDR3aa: CASSLNPRGMNTEAFF
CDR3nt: TGTGCCAGCAGCTTAAACCCGCGCGGGATGAACACTGAAGCTTTCTTT

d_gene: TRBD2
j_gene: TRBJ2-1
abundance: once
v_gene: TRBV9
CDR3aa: CASSSGGTSGITYNEQFF
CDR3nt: TGTGCCAGCAGCTCAGGAGGGACTAGCGGGATCACCTACAATGAGCAGTTCTTC

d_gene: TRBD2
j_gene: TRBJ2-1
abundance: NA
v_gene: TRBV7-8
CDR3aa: CASSLGSLAAYNEQFF
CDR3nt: TGTGCCAGCAGCTTAGGCTCGCTAGCGGCTTACAATGAGCAGTTCTTC

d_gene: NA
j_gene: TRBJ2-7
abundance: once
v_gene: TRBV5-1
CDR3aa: CASSLAIDYEQYF
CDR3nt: TGCGCCAGCAGCTTGGCCATCGACTACGAGCAGTACTTC

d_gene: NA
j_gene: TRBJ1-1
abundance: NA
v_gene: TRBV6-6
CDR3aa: CASSYGDGFHTEAFF
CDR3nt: TGTGCCAGCAGCTACGGAGATGGGTTCCACACTGAAGCTTTCTTT

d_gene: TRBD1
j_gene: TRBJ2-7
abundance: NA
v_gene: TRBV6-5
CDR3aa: CASSNTGGGYEQYF
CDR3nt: TGTGCCAGCAGTAACACAGGGGGCGGCTACGAGCAGTACTTC

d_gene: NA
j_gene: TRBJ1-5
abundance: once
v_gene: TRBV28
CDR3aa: CASSPPGGTDNRQPQHF
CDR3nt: TGTGCCAGCAGTCCCCCCGGAGGGACGGATAATAGGCAGCCCCAGCATTTT

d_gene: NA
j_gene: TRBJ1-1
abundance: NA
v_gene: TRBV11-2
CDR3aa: CASSLELGTEAFF
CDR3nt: TGTGCCAGCAGCTTAGAACTGGGTACTGAAGCTTTCTTT

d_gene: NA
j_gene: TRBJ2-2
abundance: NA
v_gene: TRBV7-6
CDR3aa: CASSVQAATGELFF
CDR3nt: TGTGCCAGCAGCGTGCAAGCGGCAACCGGGGAGCTGTTTTTT

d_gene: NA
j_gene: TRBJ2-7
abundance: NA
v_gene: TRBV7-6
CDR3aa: CASSPGPNYEQYF
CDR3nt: TGTGCCAGCAGCCCCGGACCGAACTACGAGCAGTACTTC

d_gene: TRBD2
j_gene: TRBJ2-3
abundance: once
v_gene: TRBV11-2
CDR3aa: CASSPAITARRGGTQYF
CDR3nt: TGTGCCAGCAGCCCCGCCATCACTGCGCGGCGGGGGGGTACGCAGTATTTT

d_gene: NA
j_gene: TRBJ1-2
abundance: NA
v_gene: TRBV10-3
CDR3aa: CAISGPGPGANYGYTF
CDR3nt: TGTGCCATCAGTGGTCCGGGCCCGGGAGCTAACTATGGCTACACCTTC

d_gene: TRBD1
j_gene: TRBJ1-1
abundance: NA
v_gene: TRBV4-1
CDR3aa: CASSRRRASDRVGTEAFF
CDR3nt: TGCGCCAGCAGCCGTCGGAGGGCCTCGGACAGGGTGGGCACTGAAGCTTTCTTT

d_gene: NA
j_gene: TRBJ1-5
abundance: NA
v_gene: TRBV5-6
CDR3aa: CASSLVDQPQHF
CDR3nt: TGTGCCAGCAGCTTAGTAGATCAGCCCCAGCATTTT

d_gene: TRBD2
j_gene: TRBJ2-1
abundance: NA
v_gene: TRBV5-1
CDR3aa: CASSLPSGSYNEQFF
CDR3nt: TGCGCCAGCAGCTTGCCTAGCGGGAGTTACAATGAGCAGTTCTTC

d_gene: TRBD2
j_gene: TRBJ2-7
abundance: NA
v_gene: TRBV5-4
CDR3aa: CASSLYPGGSYEQYF
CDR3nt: TGTGCCAGCAGCTTGTACCCGGGAGGCTCCTACGAGCAGTACTTC

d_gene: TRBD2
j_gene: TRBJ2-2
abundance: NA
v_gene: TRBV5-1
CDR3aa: CASSSSGRDTGELFF
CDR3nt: TGCGCCAGCAGCTCTAGCGGGAGGGACACCGGGGAGCTGTTTTTT

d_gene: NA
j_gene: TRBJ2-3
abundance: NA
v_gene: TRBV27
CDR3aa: CASSLLIADTQYF
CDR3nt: TGTGCCAGCAGTTTATTAATCGCAGATACGCAGTATTTT

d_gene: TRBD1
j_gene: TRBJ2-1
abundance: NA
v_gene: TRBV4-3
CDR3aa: CASSQEGTGVYGEQFF
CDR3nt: TGCGCCAGCAGCCAAGAAGGGACAGGGGTTTATGGTGAGCAGTTCTTC